Listed here are 19 T cell receptor beta chains from one sample, sequenced in a study of T cell changes during pregnancy in multiple sclerosis. The table came from immunoSEQ multiplex PCR; TCRdb's copy has only in-frame clones and leaves some out. Among tens of thousands of clones listed, 85% to 90% were seen once. The sample in question was CD4+ T cells from peripheral blood mononuclear cells, obtained in the first trimester of pregnancy. The receptors were gathered from a female donor with multiple sclerosis, enrolled in a pregnancy study.

This chain joins TRBV4-1 and TRBJ1-5, with TRBD1 identical over 8 bases. V dropped 7 bases and J dropped 0; count of bases not matched to a gene: 8. The length of the CDR3 is 16 residues. Germline lookup yields CDR1 MGHRA and CDR2 YSYEKL. The CDR3 DNA reads TGCGCCAGCAAGGACAGGGAGGCGTATAGCAATCAGCCCCAGCATTTT. Protein sequence: CASKDREAYSNQPQHF.

The CDR3 loop is CASSFIITGKLFF. The CDR3, as DNA: TGTGCCAGCAGTTTTATTATCACAGGGAAACTGTTTTTT. The V gene is TRBV28, the J gene TRBJ2-2, with D possibly TRBD1 on 6 matching bases. Germline V CDR1 and CDR2: MDHEN, SYDVKM. CDR3 length: 13 amino acids. V was cut by 3 bases and J by 14 bases, with 16 bases left in between.

J is TRBJ2-1 and V is TRBV28, with 7 bases identical to TRBD2. Germline V gives CDR1 MDHEN, CDR2 SYDVKM. The CDR3 contains 14 residues. V was pared by 8 bases and J by 5 bases, with 9 bases of the junction left unmatched. The CDR3, as DNA: TGTGCCAGCGTACGCTCAGCGGGAAACAATGAGCAGTTCTTC. This sequence encodes CASVRSAGNNEQFF.

In DNA form, the CDR3 reads TGCGCCAGCAGCCAAGAACGGGGACTAGCGGGAGCACCATCCTACAATGAGCAGTTCTTC. It translates to CASSQERGLAGAPSYNEQFF. The chain carries TRBV4-1 and TRBJ2-1; 14 positions agree with TRBD2. Germline loops: CDR1 MGHRA, CDR2 YSYEKL. With V trimmed by 0 bases and J by 1 base, 8 bases remained unmatched. The CDR3 is 20 residues long.

The sample holds a few counts of this clone. This chain joins TRBV6-6 and TRBJ1-1, with D unclear. This CDR3 comprises 12 residues. CDR1 is MNHNY, CDR2 SVGAGI, per germline (reference sequence). V lost 4 bases, J lost 1 base, and 4 bases lay in between. The CDR3: CASSSGNTEAFF. CDR3 coding DNA: TGTGCCAGCAGTTCAGGGAACACTGAAGCTTTCTTT.

The V call is TRBV7-3, the J call TRBJ2-7; the match to TRBD2 covers 13 bases. V lost 2 bases, J lost 6 bases, and 1 base stayed unmatched. CDR1 is SGHTA and CDR2 is FQGTGA in the germline V gene. The CDR3 covers 14 residues. The CDR3 here is CASSLGTSGAEQYF. As DNA, the CDR3 is TGTGCCAGCAGCTTAGGGACTAGCGGGGCCGAGCAGTACTTC.

The chain joins TRBV4-1 to TRBJ2-6, with 10 bases aligning to TRBD1. Germline CDR1 reads MGHRA; CDR2 reads YSYEKL. After removal of 2 bases from V and 1 base from J, the junction contained 5 bases not matched to a gene. The CDR3 sequence is 18 residues long. The chain's CDR3 is CASSQLGTGVSGANVLTF. Here the CDR3 DNA reads TGCGCCAGCAGCCAACTAGGGACAGGGGTTTCTGGGGCCAACGTCCTGACTTTC.

The chain couples TRBV6-1 to TRBJ1-1; 8 bases fit TRBD1. Germline V CDR1 and CDR2: MNHNS, SASEGT. The CDR3 is 12 residues long. With V trimmed by 8 bases and J by 6 bases, 5 bases remained unmatched. The CDR3 here is CASLWTGPEAFF. The CDR3 nucleotides read TGTGCCAGCCTATGGACAGGGCCTGAAGCTTTCTTT.

As regards this clone: At one end the junction does not follow the germline gene, possibly because of a read error. Other DNA sequences in this sample translate to the same CDR3. The rearrangement links TRBV30 to TRBJ1-4; perhaps TRBD1 as D (6 bases). This CDR3 has 13 amino acids. CDR1 is GTSNPN, CDR2 SVGIG, per germline (reference sequence). The CDR3, as DNA: TGTGCCTGGAGGACAGGTCGGAATGAAAAGCTGTTTTTT. This translates into CAWRTGRNEKLFF.

The chain carries TRBV29-1 and TRBJ2-2; D may be TRBD2 (6 bases). Germline V CDR1 and CDR2: SQVTM, ANQGSEA. V dropped 6 bases and J dropped 3 bases, with 14 bases sitting between them. This CDR3 spans 14 amino acids. The CDR3 spells CSVGGVGDTGELFF. The CDR3 bases are TGCAGCGTGGGGGGAGTTGGGGACACCGGGGAGCTGTTTTTT.

The rearrangement joins TRBV6-1 to TRBJ1-4; D is unclear. This CDR3 is built from 14 residues. Germline CDR1 reads MNHNS; CDR2 reads SASEGT. V shed 4 bases and J shed 6 bases, with 12 bases lying between them. The CDR3 DNA reads as TGTGCCAGCAGTGTCGCGGGGTTTGATGAAAAACTGTTTTTT. As protein: CASSVAGFDEKLFF.

J is TRBJ1-1 and V is TRBV5-1; TRBD1 is a possible D gene (5 bases). Germline-derived CDR1 and CDR2 are SGHRS and YFSETQ. The CDR3 loop spans 14 amino acids. Trimming pared 6 bases from V and 5 bases from J, leaving 17 bases between. The CDR3 here is CASNPTVGRTEAFF. The CDR3 coding sequence is TGCGCCAGCAACCCGACAGTTGGACGAACTGAAGCTTTCTTT.

This sequence joins TRBV19 and TRBJ2-7, with 11 positions matching TRBD2. CDR3 length equals 16 residues. Trimming at V came to 0 bases and at J to 2 bases, leaving 3 bases not matched to a gene. The V gene's germline CDR1 is LNHDA and CDR2 SQIVND (reference sequence). CDR3 bases: TGTGCCAGTAGTATAGATGGGACTAGCGGCACCTACGAGCAGTACTTC. This sequence encodes CASSIDGTSGTYEQYF.

As for this clone: Other DNA sequences in this sample translate to the same CDR3. This sequence joins TRBV7-9 and TRBJ2-1; no clear D. The CDR3 contains 15 residues. Germline V gives CDR1 SEHNR, CDR2 FQNEAQ (reference sequence). Trimming stripped 3 bases from V and 0 bases from J, with 9 bases between. The CDR3 region is CASSLVRSSYNEQFF. CDR3 sequence (DNA): TGTGCCAGCAGCTTGGTGAGGAGCTCCTACAATGAGCAGTTCTTC.

The V and J genes are TRBV13 and TRBJ1-1, with D possibly being TRBD1 (6 bases). The CDR3 length is 15 residues. Germline CDR1 and CDR2: PRHDT and FYEKMQ (reference sequence). V was shortened by 4 bases and J by 4 bases, with 16 bases between the two germline ends. CDR3 region: CASSSPHRVGTEAFF. CDR3 nucleotides: TGTGCCAGCAGCTCACCTCACAGGGTGGGCACTGAAGCTTTCTTT. The full variable domain, in which reference TRBV13 and TRBJ1-1 provide the parts outside the CDR3, is AAGVIQSPRHLIKEKRETATLKCYPIPRHDTVYWYQQGPGQDPQFLISFYEKMQSDKGSIPDRFSAQQFSDYHSELNMSSLELGDSALYFCASSSPHRVGTEAFFGQGTRLTVV.

This sequence joins TRBV5-1 and TRBJ2-7, with 7 bases that match TRBD2. CDR3 size: 14 residues. With V trimmed by 5 bases and J by 7 bases, 12 bases remained unmatched. Germline assignment: CDR1 SGHRS and CDR2 YFSETQ. CDR3 DNA sequence: TGCGCCAGCAGTTCCGGCGGGAGTTTGGATGAGCAGTACTTC. Its protein is CASSSGGSLDEQYF.

The J gene is TRBJ2-2, the V gene TRBV4-1; TRBD2 might be the D (7 bases). The V end was cut by 3 bases, the J end by 5 bases, with 16 bases between. The CDR3 consists of 16 residues. Germline assignment: CDR1 MGHRA and CDR2 YSYEKL. CDR3 in amino acids: CASSHPRGGGTGELFF. Here the CDR3 DNA reads TGCGCCAGCAGCCACCCGAGGGGGGGAGGGACCGGGGAGCTGTTTTTT.

This sequence joins TRBV10-2 and TRBJ1-1; 8 bases map to TRBD1. The germline V gene has CDR1 WSHSY and CDR2 SAAADI. The CDR3 runs 14 residues. J lost 3 bases, V lost 8 bases, and 8 bases had no gene match. The CDR3 DNA follows: TGCGCCAGCTTGGACAGGGCGAAGTACACTGAAGCTTTCTTT. This gives the protein CASLDRAKYTEAFF.

The chain combines TRBV5-1 with TRBJ1-1; no firm D call. This CDR3 contains 11 residues. V lost 4 bases, J lost 2 bases, and 3 bases lay in between. CDR1 is SGHRS and CDR2 is YFSETQ in the germline V gene. The CDR3 loop is CASSLNTEAFF. In nucleotides, the CDR3 is TGCGCCAGCAGCCTAAACACTGAAGCTTTCTTT.